One sample yielded the 13 T cell receptor beta chains listed below, sequenced in a study of T cell clonality in common variable immunodeficiency. Sequencing used immunoSEQ multiplex PCR; TCRdb keeps in-frame clones, though not all of them. Listed here are 50,000 to 60,000 clones without any singletons, the top ten holding just over 2%. Sample: peripheral blood mononuclear cells. These TCRs come from a person between 18 and 70 years old in good health.

This clone was counted a few times. The CDR3 is cut off 3 residues early in the read; its end comes from the germline J gene. V usage is TRBV5-5 and J usage is TRBJ1-5, with D perhaps matching TRBD1 (6 bases). Trimming pared 4 bases from V and 9 bases from J, leaving 17 bases between. The V gene's germline CDR1 is SGHKS and CDR2 YYEKEE (reference sequence). The CDR3 has 14 amino acids. CDR3 sequence: CASSIDRTSRPQHF. The CDR3 DNA, read in part, is TGTGCCAGCAGCATTGACAGGACAAGTCGGCCC.

In its sample, this clone was seen many times. Read data end 3 residues before the CDR3 end; the end is taken from the germline J gene. The chain joins TRBV20-1 to TRBJ2-7, with 9 bases matching TRBD2. The trim removed 6 bases at V and 3 bases at J, leaving 9 bases unmatched. Germline V lookup: CDR1 DFQATT, CDR2 SNEGSKA (reference sequence). This CDR3 contains 14 residues. CDR3 region: CSAPSGTEFYEQYF. The CDR3 bases that were read are TGCAGTGCCCCTAGCGGGACGGAATTCTACGAG.

This clone was seen only a few times. The sequence runs out 3 residues before the end of the CDR3; the remainder is reconstructed from the germline J gene. The chain links TRBV7-2 to TRBJ1-1; D is possibly TRBD1 (5 bases). The ends were cut back, 5 bases at V and 1 base at J, with 11 bases in the middle. The CDR3 contains 14 residues. Germline V gene data show CDR1 as SGHTA and CDR2 as FQGNSA. Here the CDR3 reads CASSNQGGNTEAFF. CDR3 bases read: TGTGCCAGCAGCAACCAGGGAGGGAACACTGAA.

Details on this clone: The CDR3 is cut off 3 residues early in the read; its end comes from the germline J gene. This rearrangement joins TRBV19 to TRBJ1-2, with 12 nucleotides matching TRBD1. From germline, CDR1 is LNHDA and CDR2 SQIVND (reference sequence). CDR3 length: 17 residues. V lost 1 base, J lost 3 bases, and 6 bases stayed unmatched. The sequenced part of the CDR3 DNA is TGTGCCAGTAGTATAGTACCGGGACAGGGGGCAGACTATGGC. It is translated as CASSIVPGQGADYG. The CDR3 as a whole reads CASSIVPGQGADYGYTF.

This clone has a count of ten or more. From the germline J gene comes the end of the CDR3, since the read stops 3 residues before it. V usage is TRBV19 and J usage is TRBJ2-2; D is possibly TRBD1 (6 bases). This CDR3 has 11 amino acids. The V end was cut by 9 bases, the J end by 8 bases, with 10 bases between. The germline V gene encodes CDR1 LNHDA and CDR2 SQIVND (reference sequence). The sequenced part of the CDR3 DNA is TGTGCCAGCAACAGGGAAGGGGAG. This codes for CASNREGE. In full, the CDR3 reads CASNREGELFF.

Turning to this clone: The missing CDR3 end, 3 residues past where the read stops, is filled in from the germline J gene. The V gene is TRBV2, the J gene TRBJ2-1, with D unclear. CDR3 length: 13 residues. Germline V gives CDR1 SNHLY, CDR2 FYNNEI. Trimming cost V 8 bases and J 5 bases, with 13 bases left between them. CDR3 sequence reads: CASRSRIDNEQFF. CDR3 DNA (partial): TGTGCCAGCCGTTCTAGGATAGACAATGAG.

This clone was seen a handful of times. The read stops 3 residues short of the end of the CDR3; the missing end is completed from the germline J gene. The V gene is TRBV2, the J gene TRBJ1-1; D not resolved. The V end lost 8 bases, the J end lost 3 bases, and 13 bases lay between the germline ends. In germline, CDR1 is SNHLY, CDR2 FYNNEI. The CDR3 consists of 13 residues. CDR3: CASGYSADTEAFF. The sequenced CDR3 bases are TGTGCCAGCGGCTATTCAGCGGACACTGAA.

This clone has at least ten counts. The CDR3 region is CAWTPPGQGYSPLHF. CDR3 DNA (partial): TGTGCCTGGACCCCGCCGGGACAGGGATATTCACCC. The chain couples TRBV30 to TRBJ1-6; 9 bases map to TRBD1. The CDR3 extends 3 residues past the end of the read, so its final part is completed from the germline J gene. Losses at the gene ends were 4 bases for V and 8 bases for J; bases not matched to a gene: 9. The CDR3 runs to 15 residues. Germline CDR1 and CDR2: GTSNPN and SVGIG (reference sequence).

This clone has at least ten counts. The CDR3 goes on 3 residues after the read ends, and that part is filled in from the germline J gene. The rearrangement uses TRBV2 and TRBJ1-1; a possible D gene is TRBD1 (6 bases). This CDR3 contains 11 residues. Germline V lookup: CDR1 SNHLY, CDR2 FYNNEI. The CDR3 protein is CASSEQGQAFF. The sequenced part of the CDR3 DNA is TGTGCCAGCAGTGAACAGGGGCAA.

This clone appeared many times. The CDR3 end is not reached by the read, which stops 3 residues before it; the germline J gene fills it in. This chain links TRBV7-6 with TRBJ2-5; tentative D call: TRBD2 (6 bases). The V end was cut by 5 bases, the J end by 6 bases, with 22 bases between. The CDR3 spans 16 residues. Looked up from germline, CDR1 is SGHVS and CDR2 is FNYEAQ. CDR3 protein: CASSAIIRSGGKTQYF. The sequenced CDR3 bases are TGTGCCAGCAGCGCCATAATTAGATCCGGGGGAAAGACC.

This clone was seen ten or more times. With the read ending 3 residues before the CDR3 end, the germline J gene is used to fill in that end. The chain combines TRBV18 with TRBJ1-1; 9 nucleotides match TRBD1. The CDR3 covers 13 residues. The V gene's germline CDR1 is KGHSH and CDR2 LQKENI. CDR3 sequence: CASSPRTGVVAFF. Partial CDR3 DNA: TGTGCCAGCTCACCCCGGACAGGGGTGGTA.

This clone came up many times. The sequenced CDR3 bases are TGTGCCAGTAGTATCACCCTGTCGGGGGACGGC. Residues: CASSITLSGDG. The complete CDR3 sequence is CASSITLSGDGYTF. The chain links TRBV19 to TRBJ1-2; tentatively, D is TRBD1 (5 bases). The CDR3 is cut off 3 residues early in the read; its end comes from the germline J gene. Germline V lookup: CDR1 LNHDA, CDR2 SQIVND (reference sequence). The CDR3 consists of 14 residues. Full variable domain (rest looked up from reference TRBV19 and TRBJ1-2): DGGITQSPKYLFRKEGQNVTLSCEQNLNHDAMYWYRQDPGQGLRLIYYSQIVNDFQKGDIAEGYSVSREKKESFPLTVTSAQKNPTAFYLCASSITLSGDGYTFGSGTRLTVV.

This clone was seen a handful of times. The CDR3 end is not reached by the read, which stops 3 residues before it; the germline J gene fills it in. V gene TRBV19 combines with J gene TRBJ1-1; 8 nucleotides match TRBD1. Germline values: CDR1 LNHDA, CDR2 SQIVND (reference sequence). The CDR3 is 14 residues long. J lost 4 bases, V lost 6 bases, and 7 bases had no gene match. Incomplete CDR3 DNA: TGTGCCAGTAGCCGGAGACAGGGGAGCACTGAA. Translated: CASSRRQGSTE. The full CDR3 protein is CASSRRQGSTEAFF.